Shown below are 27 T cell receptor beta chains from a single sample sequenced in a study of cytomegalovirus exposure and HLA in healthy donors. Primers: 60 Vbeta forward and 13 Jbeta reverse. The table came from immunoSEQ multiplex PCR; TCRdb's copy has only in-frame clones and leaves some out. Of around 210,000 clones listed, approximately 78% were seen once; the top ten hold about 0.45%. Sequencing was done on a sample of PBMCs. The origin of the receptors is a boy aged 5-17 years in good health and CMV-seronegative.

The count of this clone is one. CDR3 amino acids: CASSYGQGRVVEQYF. In DNA form, the CDR3 reads TGTGCCAGCAGCTACGGACAGGGGCGCGTCGTCGAGCAGTACTTC. V and J are TRBV5-6 and TRBJ2-7; 9 bases align to TRBD1. The J segment lost 6 bases and the V segment lost 3 bases, leaving 10 bases of the junction unmatched. Germline V gene lookup returns CDR1 SGHDT and CDR2 YYEEEE. This CDR3 contains 15 residues.

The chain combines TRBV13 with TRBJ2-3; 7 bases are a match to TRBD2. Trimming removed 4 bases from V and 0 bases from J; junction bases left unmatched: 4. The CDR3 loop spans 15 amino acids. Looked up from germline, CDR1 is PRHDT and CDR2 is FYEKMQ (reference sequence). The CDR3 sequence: CASSSTGGSTDTQYF. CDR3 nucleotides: TGTGCCAGCAGCTCTACGGGAGGCAGCACAGATACGCAGTATTTT.

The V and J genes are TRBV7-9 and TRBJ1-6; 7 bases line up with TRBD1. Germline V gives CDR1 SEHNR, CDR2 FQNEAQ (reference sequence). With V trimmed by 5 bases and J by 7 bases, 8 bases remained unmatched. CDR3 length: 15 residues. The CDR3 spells CASSTRQGGNSPLHF. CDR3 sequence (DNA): TGTGCCAGCAGCACACGACAGGGAGGCAATTCACCCCTCCACTTT.

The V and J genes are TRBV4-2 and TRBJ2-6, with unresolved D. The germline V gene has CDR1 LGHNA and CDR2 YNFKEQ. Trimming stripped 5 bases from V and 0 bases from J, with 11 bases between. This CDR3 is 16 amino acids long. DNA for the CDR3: TGTGCCAGCAGCTCGCTCCCGCGCTCTGGGGCCAACGTCCTGACTTTC. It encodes CASSSLPRSGANVLTF.

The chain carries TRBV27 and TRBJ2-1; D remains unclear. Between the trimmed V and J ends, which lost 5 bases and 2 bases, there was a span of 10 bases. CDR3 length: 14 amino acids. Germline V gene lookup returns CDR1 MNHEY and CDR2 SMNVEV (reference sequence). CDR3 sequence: CASSRRIPYNEQFF. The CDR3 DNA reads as TGTGCCAGCAGTAGGAGAATTCCCTACAATGAGCAGTTCTTC.

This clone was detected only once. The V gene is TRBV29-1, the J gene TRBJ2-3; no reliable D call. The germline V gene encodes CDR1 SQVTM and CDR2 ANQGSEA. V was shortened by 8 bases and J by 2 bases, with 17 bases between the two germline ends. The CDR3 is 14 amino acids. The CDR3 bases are TGCAGCATAAAGGTCCAAACTACCACAGATACGCAGTATTTT. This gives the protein CSIKVQTTTDTQYF.

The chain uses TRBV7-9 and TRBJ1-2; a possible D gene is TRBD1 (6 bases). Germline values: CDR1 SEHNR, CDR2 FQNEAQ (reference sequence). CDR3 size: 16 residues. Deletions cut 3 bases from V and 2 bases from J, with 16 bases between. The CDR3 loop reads CASSFKPGQLNYGYTF. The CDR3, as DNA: TGTGCCAGCAGCTTCAAACCGGGACAACTAAACTATGGCTACACCTTC. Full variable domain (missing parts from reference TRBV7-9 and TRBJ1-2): DTGVSQNPRHKITKRGQNVTFRCDPISEHNRLYWYRQTLGQGPEFLTYFQNEAQLEKSRLLSDRFSAERPKGSFSTLEIQRTEQGDSAMYLCASSFKPGQLNYGYTFGSGTRLTVV.

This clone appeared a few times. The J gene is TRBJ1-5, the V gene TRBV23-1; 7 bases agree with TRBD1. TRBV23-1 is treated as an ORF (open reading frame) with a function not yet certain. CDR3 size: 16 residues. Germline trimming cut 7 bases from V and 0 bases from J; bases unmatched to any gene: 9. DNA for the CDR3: TGCGCCAGCAACCAACAAGACAGGGATAGCAATCAGCCCCAGCATTTT. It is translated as CASNQQDRDSNQPQHF.

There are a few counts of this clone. The CDR3 nucleotides read TGTGCCAGCACTCCCGACTTATATGGCTACACCTTC. This codes for CASTPDLYGYTF. This chain uses TRBV6-5 with TRBJ1-2; no clear D gene. V lost 7 bases and J 5 bases, leaving 11 bases between the germline ends. The CDR3 sequence is 12 residues long. Germline CDR1 MNHEY, CDR2 SVGAGI.

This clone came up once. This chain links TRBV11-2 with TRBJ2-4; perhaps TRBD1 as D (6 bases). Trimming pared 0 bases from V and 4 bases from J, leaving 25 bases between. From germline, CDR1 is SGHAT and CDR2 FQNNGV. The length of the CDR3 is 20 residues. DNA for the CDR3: TGTGCCAGCAGCTTAGATTGGGCCCCCCAGGGAAGCGACAGGAAAAACATTCAGTACTTC. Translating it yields CASSLDWAPQGSDRKNIQYF.

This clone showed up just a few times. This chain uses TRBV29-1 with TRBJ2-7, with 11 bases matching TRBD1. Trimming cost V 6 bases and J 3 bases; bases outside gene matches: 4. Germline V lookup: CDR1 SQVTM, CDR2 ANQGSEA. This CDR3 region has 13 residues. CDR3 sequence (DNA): TGCAGCGTCCTGGACAGGGGGCTCTACGAGCAGTACTTC. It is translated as CSVLDRGLYEQYF.

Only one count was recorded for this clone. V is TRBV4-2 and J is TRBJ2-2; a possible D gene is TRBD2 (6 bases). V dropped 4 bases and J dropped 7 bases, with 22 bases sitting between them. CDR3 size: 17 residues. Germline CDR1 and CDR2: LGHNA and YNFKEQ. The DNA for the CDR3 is TGTGCCAGCAGCCCCAAGAGATCGGGAGAATCGGACGGGGAGCTGTTTTTT. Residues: CASSPKRSGESDGELFF.

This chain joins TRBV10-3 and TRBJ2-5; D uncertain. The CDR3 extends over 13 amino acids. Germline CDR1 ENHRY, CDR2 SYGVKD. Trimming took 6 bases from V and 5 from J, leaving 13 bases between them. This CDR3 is CAISGGTGETQYF. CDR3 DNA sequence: TGTGCCATCAGCGGCGGCACCGGGGAGACCCAGTACTTC.

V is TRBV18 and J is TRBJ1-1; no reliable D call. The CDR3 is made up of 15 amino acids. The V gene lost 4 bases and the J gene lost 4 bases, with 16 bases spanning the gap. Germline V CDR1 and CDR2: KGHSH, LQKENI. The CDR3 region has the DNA TGTGCCAGCTCACTCCACATCGGGGTCGGCACTGAAGCTTTCTTT. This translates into CASSLHIGVGTEAFF.

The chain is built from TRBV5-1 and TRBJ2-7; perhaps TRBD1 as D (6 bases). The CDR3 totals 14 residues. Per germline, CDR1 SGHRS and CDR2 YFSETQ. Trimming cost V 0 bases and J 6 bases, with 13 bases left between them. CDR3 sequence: CASSLGTARVEQYF. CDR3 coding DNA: TGCGCCAGCAGCTTGGGGACAGCGCGGGTCGAGCAGTACTTC.

The CDR3 loop is CASSLDPRGGRDTQYF. CDR3 coding DNA: TGCGCCAGCAGCTTGGACCCACGGGGGGGCAGGGATACGCAGTATTTT. The genes are TRBV5-1 and TRBJ2-3, with TRBD2 matching 8 bases. The germline gives CDR1 SGHRS, CDR2 YFSETQ. This CDR3 has 16 amino acids. Trimming took 0 bases from V and 6 from J; bases not matched to a gene: 9.

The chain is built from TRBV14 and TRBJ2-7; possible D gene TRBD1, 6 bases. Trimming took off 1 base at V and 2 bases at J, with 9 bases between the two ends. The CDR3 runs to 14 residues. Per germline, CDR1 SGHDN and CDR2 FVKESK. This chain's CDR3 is CASSQGQGPYEQYF. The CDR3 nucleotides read TGTGCCAGCAGCCAAGGTCAGGGGCCCTACGAGCAGTACTTC.

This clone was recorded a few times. The CDR3 protein is CASSMTDYNEQFF. The CDR3 nucleotides are TGTGCCAGTAGTATGACAGATTACAATGAGCAGTTCTTC. The chain links TRBV19 to TRBJ2-1; possible D gene TRBD1, 5 bases. Trimming took 3 bases from V and 4 from J, leaving 7 bases between them. CDR1 LNHDA and CDR2 SQIVND come from the germline V gene (reference sequence). The CDR3 has 13 amino acids. Drawing the rest from reference TRBV19 and TRBJ2-1, the complete variable domain is DGGITQSPKYLFRKEGQNVTLSCEQNLNHDAMYWYRQDPGQGLRLIYYSQIVNDFQKGDIAEGYSVSREKKESFPLTVTSAQKNPTAFYLCASSMTDYNEQFFGPGTRLTVL.

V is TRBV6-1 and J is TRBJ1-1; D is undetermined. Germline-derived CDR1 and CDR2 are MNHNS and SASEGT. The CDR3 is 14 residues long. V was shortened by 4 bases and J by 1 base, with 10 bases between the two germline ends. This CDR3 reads CASSAQAQNTEAFF. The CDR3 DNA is TGTGCCAGCAGTGCGCAGGCTCAGAACACTGAAGCTTTCTTT.

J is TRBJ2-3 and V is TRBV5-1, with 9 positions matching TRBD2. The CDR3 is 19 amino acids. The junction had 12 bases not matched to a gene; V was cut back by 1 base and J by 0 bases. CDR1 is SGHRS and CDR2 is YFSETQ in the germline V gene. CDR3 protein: CASSLRVGGLAGSTDTQYF. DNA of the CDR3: TGCGCCAGCAGCTTGCGCGTGGGCGGGCTAGCGGGAAGCACAGATACGCAGTATTTT.

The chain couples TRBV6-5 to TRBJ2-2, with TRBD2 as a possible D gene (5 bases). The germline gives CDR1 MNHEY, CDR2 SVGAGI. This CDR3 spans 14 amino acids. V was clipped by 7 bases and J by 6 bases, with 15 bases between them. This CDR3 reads CASTGPADPGELFF. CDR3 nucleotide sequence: TGTGCCAGCACTGGGCCAGCGGACCCCGGGGAGCTGTTTTTT.

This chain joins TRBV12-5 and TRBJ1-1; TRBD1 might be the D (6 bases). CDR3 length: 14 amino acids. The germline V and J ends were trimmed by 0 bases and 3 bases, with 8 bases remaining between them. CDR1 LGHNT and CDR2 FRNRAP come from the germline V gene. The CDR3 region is CASGLVGQHTEAFF. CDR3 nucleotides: TGTGCTAGTGGTTTGGTAGGACAGCACACTGAAGCTTTCTTT.

The DNA for the CDR3 is TGCGCCAGCAGCTTGAGGGAGCGGGTCTTCAGGGATACGCAGTATTTT. It encodes CASSLRERVFRDTQYF. The V call is TRBV5-1, the J call TRBJ2-3; TRBD2 is a possible D gene (6 bases). The CDR3 totals 16 residues. In germline, CDR1 is SGHRS, CDR2 YFSETQ. The ends were cut back, 1 base at V and 6 bases at J, with 18 bases in the middle.

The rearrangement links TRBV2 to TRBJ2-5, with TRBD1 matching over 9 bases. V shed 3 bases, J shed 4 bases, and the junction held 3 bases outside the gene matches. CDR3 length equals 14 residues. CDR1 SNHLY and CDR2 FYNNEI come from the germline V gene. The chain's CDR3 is CASSDEGQGETQYF. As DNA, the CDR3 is TGTGCCAGCAGTGACGAGGGACAGGGAGAGACCCAGTACTTC.

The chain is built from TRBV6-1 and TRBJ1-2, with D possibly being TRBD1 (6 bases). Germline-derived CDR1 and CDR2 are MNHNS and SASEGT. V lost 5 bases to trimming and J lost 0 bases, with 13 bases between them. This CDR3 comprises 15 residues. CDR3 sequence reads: CASSLQTGANYGYTF. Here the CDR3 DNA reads TGTGCCAGCAGTCTCCAGACAGGAGCTAACTATGGCTACACCTTC.

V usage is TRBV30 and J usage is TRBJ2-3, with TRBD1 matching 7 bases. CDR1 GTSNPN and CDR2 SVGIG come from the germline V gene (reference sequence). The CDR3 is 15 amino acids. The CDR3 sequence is CASPRTGFSTDTQYF. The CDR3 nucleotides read TGTGCTTCACCACGGACAGGATTTAGCACAGATACGCAGTATTTT. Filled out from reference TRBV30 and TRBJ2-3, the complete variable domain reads SQTIHQWPATLVQPVGSPLSLECTVEGTSNPNLYWYRQAAGRGLQLLFYSVGIGQISSEVPQNLSASRPQDRQFILSSKKLLLSDSGFYLCASPRTGFSTDTQYFGPGTRLTVL.

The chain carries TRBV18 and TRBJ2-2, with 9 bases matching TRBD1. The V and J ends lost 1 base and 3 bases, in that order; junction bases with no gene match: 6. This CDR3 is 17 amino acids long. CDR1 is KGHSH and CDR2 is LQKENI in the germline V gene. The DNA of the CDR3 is TGTGCCAGCTCACCACTCTCCGGGACAGGGCACACCGGGGAGCTGTTTTTT. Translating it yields CASSPLSGTGHTGELFF. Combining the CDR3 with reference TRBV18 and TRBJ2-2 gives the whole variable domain NAGVMQNPRHLVRRRGQEARLRCSPMKGHSHVYWYRQLPEEGLKFMVYLQKENIIDESGMPKERFSAEFPKEGPSILRIQQVVRGDSAAYFCASSPLSGTGHTGELFFGEGSRLTVL.